The 29 T cell receptor beta chains reported below all come from one sample, sequenced in a study of identical twins (dated by TCRdb to the mid-2010s). Library preparation employed 5' RACE. These reads were obtained on an Illumina HiSeq 2000. The public reads were reanalyzed by TCRdb: fastp trimming at Q25, MiXCR alignment, in-frame beta chains only. CDR3 protein duplicates are merged, each entry listing the most common genes and DNA. Recorded for this sample are 200,000 to 250,000 distinct CDR3 sequences; roughly 13% of them occurred a single time. Roughly 4% of the sample comes from the top ten. The sample was also reused in another study, on yellow fever vaccine responses in identical twins.

The sample taken for sequencing was memory (CD45RO+) T cells sorted from blood. The cell subset or site label, as the study defines it: CD45RO+ enriched T cells. These receptors came from a woman aged 18-35 years in good health.

This clonotype has at least ten counts. The CDR3 protein is CASSLERGAYEQYF. CDR3 DNA: TGTGCCAGCAGCCTCGAGCGGGGAGCCTACGAGCAGTACTTC. The chain is built from TRBV7-2 and TRBJ2-7; 7 bases are a match to TRBD2. Germline V lookup: CDR1 SGHTA, CDR2 FQGNSA. The CDR3 is made up of 14 amino acids. After removal of 5 bases from V and 2 bases from J, the junction contained 6 bases not matched to a gene.

The chain couples TRBV4-1 to TRBJ2-7; 9 bases fit TRBD1. Per the germline V gene, CDR1 is MGHRA and CDR2 is YSYEKL. The CDR3 totals 15 residues. Trimming cost V 5 bases and J 4 bases; bases outside gene matches: 9. In nucleotides, the CDR3 is TGCGCCAGCAGCGTTCGACAGGGGGGGTCTTACGAGCAGTACTTC. This encodes CASSVRQGGSYEQYF.

This clonotype was seen at least ten times. CDR3: CASSLLGTGNEQFF. For the CDR3, the DNA is TGTGCCAGCAGTTTATTGGGGACAGGGAATGAGCAGTTCTTC. This chain links TRBV27 with TRBJ2-1; 9 bases fit TRBD1. The CDR3 has 14 amino acids. Germline CDR1 reads MNHEY; CDR2 reads SMNVEV (reference sequence). V was pared by 1 base and J by 7 bases, with 2 bases of the junction left unmatched.

In this sample, this clonotype turned up many times. The rearrangement uses TRBV5-1 and TRBJ2-7; 9 bases fit TRBD1. V lost 4 bases and J lost 2; bases outside the gene matches: 7. Germline CDR1 reads SGHRS; CDR2 reads YFSETQ. The CDR3 contains 15 residues. CDR3 DNA: TGCGCCAGCAGCCCGGACAGGGGAAAAACCTACGAGCAGTACTTC. It specifies CASSPDRGKTYEQYF.

The sample holds many counts of this clonotype. The chain has TRBV4-2 and TRBJ2-5, with 13 nucleotides matching TRBD2. Germline assignment: CDR1 LGHNA and CDR2 YNFKEQ. This CDR3 has 16 amino acids. The V and J ends lost 0 bases and 5 bases, in that order; junction bases with no gene match: 3. In DNA form, the CDR3 reads TGTGCCAGCAGCCAAGATTTACTAGCGGGGGGGGAGACCCAGTACTTC. Translation gives CASSQDLLAGGETQYF.

The chain links TRBV5-1 to TRBJ1-1; perhaps TRBD1 as D (5 bases). Germline CDR1 and CDR2: SGHRS and YFSETQ. The ends were cut back, 0 bases at V and 5 bases at J, with 14 bases in the middle. This CDR3 comprises 15 residues. This CDR3 is CASSLEGPGRTEAFF. CDR3 bases: TGCGCCAGCAGCTTGGAGGGGCCGGGGCGTACTGAAGCTTTCTTT.

This clonotype was seen more than once but under ten times. The J gene is TRBJ1-1, the V gene TRBV29-1, with a possible D match to TRBD1 (5 bases). This CDR3 region has 11 residues. V was pared by 7 bases and J by 11 bases, with 17 bases between. CDR1 SQVTM and CDR2 ANQGSEA come from the germline V gene. The CDR3 coding sequence is TGCAGCGCCCGGACATCCGGTCTGGCTTTCTTT. This translates into CSARTSGLAFF. Full variable domain (remainder filled in from reference TRBV29-1 and TRBJ1-1): SAVISQKPSRDICQRGTSLTIQCQVDSQVTMMFWYRQQPGQSLTLIATANQGSEATYESGFVIDKFPISRPNLTFSTLTVSNMSPEDSSIYLCSARTSGLAFFGQGTRLTVV.

This clonotype was recorded at least ten times. The rearrangement uses TRBV5-1 and TRBJ2-1; 9 positions match TRBD1. CDR3 size: 14 residues. Germline CDR1 is SGHRS and CDR2 is YFSETQ. V gave up 4 bases and J gave up 4 bases; unmatched junction bases: 3. The CDR3 bases are TGCGCCAGCAGCCACGGGACAGGGTACAATGAGCAGTTCTTC. It is translated as CASSHGTGYNEQFF.

In this sample, this clonotype turned up a few times. This sequence joins TRBV5-1 and TRBJ1-6; D is unclear. Trimming took off 5 bases at V and 10 bases at J, with 16 bases between the two ends. The CDR3 is made up of 14 amino acids. Germline-derived CDR1 and CDR2 are SGHRS and YFSETQ. CDR3 DNA: TGCGCCAGCAGTAATGCGGGGTTTGACTCACCCCTCCACTTT. Amino acids: CASSNAGFDSPLHF. The full variable domain, in which reference TRBV5-1 and TRBJ1-6 provide the parts outside the CDR3, is KAGVTQTPRYLIKTRGQQVTLSCSPISGHRSVSWYQQTPGQGLQFLFEYFSETQRNKGNFPGRFSGRQFSNSRSEMNVSTLELGDSALYLCASSNAGFDSPLHFGNGTRLTVT.

This clonotype was seen a handful of times. The V and J genes are TRBV5-1 and TRBJ1-2; 9 positions agree with TRBD1. In germline, CDR1 is SGHRS, CDR2 YFSETQ. The CDR3 has 14 amino acids. Trimming removed 4 bases from V and 3 bases from J; junction bases left unmatched: 4. The CDR3 sequence is CASSVGQGHYGYTF. CDR3 in DNA: TGCGCCAGCAGCGTCGGACAGGGGCACTATGGCTACACCTTC.

This chain uses TRBV2 with TRBJ2-7; D not certain. V was shortened by 5 bases and J by 2 bases, with 13 bases between the two germline ends. This CDR3 is 14 amino acids long. From germline, CDR1 is SNHLY and CDR2 FYNNEI. The CDR3 here is CASSRAAKPYEQYF. As DNA, the CDR3 is TGTGCCAGCAGTCGGGCTGCCAAACCCTACGAGCAGTACTTC.

This clonotype was counted a few times. This chain links TRBV9 with TRBJ2-1; 10 positions match TRBD2. The germline gives CDR1 SGDLS, CDR2 YYNGEE. Losses at the gene ends were 0 bases for V and 0 bases for J; bases not matched to a gene: 6. The CDR3 spans 18 residues. CDR3 DNA: TGTGCCAGCAGCGTAGAACTAGCGGGGCTTAGCTCCTACAATGAGCAGTTCTTC. Translating it yields CASSVELAGLSSYNEQFF.

The V call is TRBV10-3, the J call TRBJ2-1; TRBD1 matches at 9 bases. V was clipped by 4 bases and J by 8 bases; unmatched bases: 9. The CDR3 runs to 15 residues. Germline V gene lookup returns CDR1 ENHRY and CDR2 SYGVKD. The CDR3 nucleotides read TGTGCCATCAGTGGTGAACCGGGACAGGGCCATGAGCAGTTCTTC. Amino acid sequence: CAISGEPGQGHEQFF.

This chain uses TRBV5-5 with TRBJ2-3; maybe TRBD1 (8 bases). V was clipped by 5 bases and J by 2 bases, with 21 bases between them. The V gene's germline CDR1 is SGHKS and CDR2 YYEKEE (reference sequence). This CDR3 has 17 amino acids. CDR3 region: CASSPRTGGGPTDTQYF. The CDR3 nucleotides are TGTGCCAGCAGTCCCCGCACAGGGGGGGGGCCCACAGATACGCAGTATTTT.

There are many counts of this clonotype. V gene TRBV3-1 combines with J gene TRBJ2-1, with 10 bases aligning to TRBD1. The CDR3 is made up of 15 amino acids. The V and J ends lost 4 bases and 7 bases, in that order; junction bases with no gene match: 7. Germline CDR1 and CDR2: LGHDT and YNNKEL (reference sequence). The CDR3 is CASSLRDRGWNEQFF. In nucleotides, the CDR3 is TGTGCCAGCAGCCTCCGGGACAGGGGATGGAATGAGCAGTTCTTC.

This rearrangement joins TRBV20-1 to TRBJ2-6, with 10 bases identical to TRBD1. V was clipped by 5 bases and J by 1 base; unmatched bases: 11. The CDR3 extends over 18 amino acids. Germline V gene data show CDR1 as DFQATT and CDR2 as SNEGSKA (reference sequence). CDR3 loop: CSAASRDRGSSGANVLTF. CDR3 nucleotides: TGCAGTGCTGCCTCCCGGGACAGGGGATCATCTGGGGCCAACGTCCTGACTTTC.

Regarding this clonotype: As the CDR3 is not closed by the conserved phenylalanine or tryptophan, this likely results from a read error. This chain joins TRBV28 and TRBJ2-3; 7 bases agree with TRBD2. The junction had 11 bases not matched to a gene; V was cut back by 7 bases and J by 4 bases. This CDR3 contains 15 residues. Germline-derived CDR1 and CDR2 are MDHEN and SYDVKM. CDR3 nucleotides: TGTGCCAGCAACACCGGCGGGAGAGGGTCAGATACGCAGTATTCT. The encoded protein is CASNTGGRGSDTQYS.

This clonotype was counted at least ten times. The V and J genes are TRBV29-1 and TRBJ2-7; D gene ambiguous. The CDR3 is 10 amino acids. Trimming pared 7 bases from V and 5 bases from J, leaving 9 bases between. Germline loops: CDR1 SQVTM, CDR2 ANQGSEA. This chain's CDR3 is CSDRADEQYF. Here the CDR3 DNA reads TGCAGCGATAGGGCGGACGAGCAGTACTTC.

A few counts support this clonotype. CDR3 sequence: CASSGGSGGVDEKLFF. CDR3 nucleotides: TGTGCCAGCAGTGGGGGGTCAGGGGGCGTGGATGAAAAACTGTTTTTT. The J gene is TRBJ1-4, the V gene TRBV6-1; 8 bases are shared with TRBD1. The germline V gene encodes CDR1 MNHNS and CDR2 SASEGT. J was trimmed by 6 bases and V by 4 bases; bases with no gene match: 10. The CDR3 length is 16 residues.

This clonotype was observed many times. This chain uses TRBV4-2 with TRBJ2-1, with D perhaps given as TRBD1 or TRBD2 (6 bases each). This CDR3 has 16 amino acids. Trimming removed 2 bases from V and 7 bases from J, with 18 bases in between. Germline values: CDR1 LGHNA, CDR2 YNFKEQ. The CDR3: CASSQNAGQSSNEQFF. As DNA, the CDR3 is TGTGCCAGCAGCCAAAATGCGGGACAAAGCTCTAATGAGCAGTTCTTC.

The chain recombines TRBV5-1 with TRBJ2-5; 8 positions match TRBD1. V lost 3 bases, J lost 7 bases, and 8 bases stayed unmatched. From germline, CDR1 is SGHRS and CDR2 YFSETQ. This CDR3 is built from 14 residues. The CDR3 coding sequence is TGCGCCAGCAGCTCGGACAGGGAGGCGGGGACCCAGTACTTC. This gives the protein CASSSDREAGTQYF.

This clonotype was seen only a few times. The V and J genes are TRBV5-6 and TRBJ2-1; D might be TRBD2 (5 bases). Deletions cut 0 bases from V and 2 bases from J, with 12 bases between. Germline V gene data show CDR1 as SGHDT and CDR2 as YYEEEE. This CDR3 is built from 16 residues. CDR3 in DNA: TGTGCCAGCAGCTTGGGTCCAGCGGTCACCTACAATGAGCAGTTCTTC. Protein: CASSLGPAVTYNEQFF.

The V call is TRBV3-1, the J call TRBJ2-7; no clear D. V gave up 4 bases and J gave up 6 bases, with 10 bases separating them. The CDR3 has 12 residues. From germline, CDR1 is LGHDT and CDR2 YNNKEL (reference sequence). The CDR3 sequence: CASSPTPGEQYF. The CDR3 DNA sequence: TGTGCCAGCAGCCCGACTCCGGGCGAGCAGTACTTC.

V and J are TRBV6-1 and TRBJ2-6, with a weak D call TRBD1 (5 bases). With 0 bases removed from V and 1 base from J, the gap between germline ends came to 7 bases. Germline assignment: CDR1 MNHNS and CDR2 SASEGT. The CDR3 loop spans 16 amino acids. In nucleotides, the CDR3 is TGTGCCAGCAGTGAAGCAGCAGGGTCTGGGGCCAACGTCCTGACTTTC. As protein: CASSEAAGSGANVLTF.

This clonotype was counted between two and nine times. The V and J genes are TRBV4-1 and TRBJ2-5, with 9 bases matching TRBD1. V trimming: 2 bases; J trimming: 2 bases; junction bases outside the gene matches: 3. Germline loops: CDR1 MGHRA, CDR2 YSYEKL. The CDR3 runs 15 residues. CDR3 DNA: TGCGCCAGCAGCCAAAACGGACAGGGGCAAGAGACCCAGTACTTC. Translation gives CASSQNGQGQETQYF.

This clonotype was observed many times. The chain's CDR3 is CASSSNNRGMAEKLFF. The CDR3 DNA is TGTGCCAGCAGTTCTAATAACAGGGGTATGGCTGAAAAACTGTTTTTT. V usage is TRBV28 and J usage is TRBJ1-4, with 7 positions matching TRBD1. Losses at the gene ends were 4 bases for V and 7 bases for J; bases not matched to a gene: 12. In germline, CDR1 is MDHEN, CDR2 SYDVKM. The CDR3 contains 16 residues.

Ten or more counts support this clonotype. The V and J genes are TRBV3-1 and TRBJ2-3; no firm D call. V shed 1 base and J shed 2 bases, with 4 bases lying between them. The germline V gene has CDR1 LGHDT and CDR2 YNNKEL (reference sequence). This CDR3 has 13 residues. The CDR3 reads CASSQADTDTQYF. Written as DNA, the CDR3 is TGTGCCAGCAGCCAAGCAGACACAGATACGCAGTATTTT.

This clonotype was seen ten or more times. The rearrangement links TRBV12-3 or TRBV12-4 to TRBJ2-7; 7 bases fit TRBD1. V gave up 1 base and J gave up 0 bases; unmatched junction bases: 9. This CDR3 contains 17 residues. The CDR3 reads CASSLGTRQGSSYEQYF. The DNA for the CDR3 is TGTGCCAGCAGTTTAGGCACCAGACAGGGTAGCTCCTACGAGCAGTACTTC.

The J gene is TRBJ2-1, the V gene TRBV2, with 12 bases lining up with TRBD2. Germline lookup yields CDR1 SNHLY and CDR2 FYNNEI. V dropped 6 bases and J dropped 7; count of bases not matched to a gene: 7. This CDR3 region has 15 residues. The CDR3 DNA follows: TGTGCCAGCAGCGGGACTAGCGGGCTTCGGAATGAGCAGTTCTTC. Translated, it gives CASSGTSGLRNEQFF.